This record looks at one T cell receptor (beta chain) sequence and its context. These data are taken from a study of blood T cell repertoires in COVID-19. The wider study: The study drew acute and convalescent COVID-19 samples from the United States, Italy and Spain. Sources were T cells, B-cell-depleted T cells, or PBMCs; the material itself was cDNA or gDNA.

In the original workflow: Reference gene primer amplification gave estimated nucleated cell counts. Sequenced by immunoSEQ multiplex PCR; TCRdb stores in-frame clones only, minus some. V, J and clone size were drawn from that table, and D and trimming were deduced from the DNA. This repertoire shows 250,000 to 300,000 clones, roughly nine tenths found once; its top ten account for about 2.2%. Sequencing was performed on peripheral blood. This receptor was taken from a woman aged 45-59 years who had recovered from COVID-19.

The CDR3 nucleotides are TGTGCCAGCAAACGGACTAGCGGAACAACTTTAAATGAGCAGTTCTTC. As protein: CASKRTSGTTLNEQFF. This chain connects TRBV2 to TRBJ2-1, with 10 nucleotides matching TRBD2. This CDR3 has 16 residues. Looked up from germline, CDR1 is SNHLY and CDR2 is FYNNEI. The V gene end was trimmed by 7 bases and the J gene end by 7 bases; junction bases not matched to a gene: 13.